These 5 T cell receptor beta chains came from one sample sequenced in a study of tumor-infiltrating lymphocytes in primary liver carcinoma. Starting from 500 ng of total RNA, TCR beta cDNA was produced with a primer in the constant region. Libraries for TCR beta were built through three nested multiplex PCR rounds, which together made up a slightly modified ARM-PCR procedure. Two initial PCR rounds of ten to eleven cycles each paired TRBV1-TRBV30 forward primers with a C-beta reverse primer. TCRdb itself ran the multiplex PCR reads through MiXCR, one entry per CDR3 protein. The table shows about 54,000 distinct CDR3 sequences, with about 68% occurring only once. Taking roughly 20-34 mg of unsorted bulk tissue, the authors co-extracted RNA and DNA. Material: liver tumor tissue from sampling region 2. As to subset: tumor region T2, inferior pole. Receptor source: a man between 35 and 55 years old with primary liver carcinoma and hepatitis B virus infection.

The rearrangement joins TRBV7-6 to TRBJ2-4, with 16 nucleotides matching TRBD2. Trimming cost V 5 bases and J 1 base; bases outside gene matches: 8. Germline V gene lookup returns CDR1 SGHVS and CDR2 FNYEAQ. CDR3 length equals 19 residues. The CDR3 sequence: CASSQGLAGGPLAKNIQYF. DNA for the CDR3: TGTGCCAGCAGCCAGGGACTAGCGGGAGGGCCGTTGGCCAAAAACATTCAGTACTTC.

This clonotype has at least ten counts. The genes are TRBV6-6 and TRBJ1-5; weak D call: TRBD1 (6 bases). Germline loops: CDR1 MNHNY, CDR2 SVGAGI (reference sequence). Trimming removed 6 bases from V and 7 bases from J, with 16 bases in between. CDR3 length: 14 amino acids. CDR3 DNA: TGTGCCAGCAGGACAGCCGGGGGGGCACAGCCCCAGCATTTT. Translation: CASRTAGGAQPQHF.

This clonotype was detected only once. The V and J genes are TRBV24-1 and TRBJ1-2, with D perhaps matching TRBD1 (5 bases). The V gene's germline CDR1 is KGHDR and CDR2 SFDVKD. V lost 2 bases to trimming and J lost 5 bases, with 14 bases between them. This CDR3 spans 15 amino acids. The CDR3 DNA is TGTGCCACCAGTGATTCCGGACATGGCCGGTATGGCTACACCTTC. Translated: CATSDSGHGRYGYTF.

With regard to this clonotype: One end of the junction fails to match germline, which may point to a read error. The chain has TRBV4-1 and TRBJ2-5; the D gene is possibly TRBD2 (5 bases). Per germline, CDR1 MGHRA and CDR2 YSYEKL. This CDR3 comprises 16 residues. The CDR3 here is CASSPRLARAQETQHF. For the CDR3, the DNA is TGCGCCAGCAGCCCCCGGTTAGCGAGAGCCCAAGAGACCCAGCACTTC.

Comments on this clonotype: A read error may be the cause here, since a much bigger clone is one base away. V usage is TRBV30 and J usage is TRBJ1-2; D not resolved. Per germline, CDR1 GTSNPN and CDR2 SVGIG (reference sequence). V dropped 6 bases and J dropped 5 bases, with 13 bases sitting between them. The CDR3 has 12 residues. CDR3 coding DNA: TGTGCCTGCAGCCTAGGATTATATGGCTACACCTTC. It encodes CACSLGLYGYTF.